These T cell receptor beta chains were read from a single sample in a study of Ad26.COV2.S vaccination and SARS-CoV-2 variants. Using immunoSEQ multiplex PCR, the repertoire was profiled, and TCRdb retains in-frame clones only, with some absent. Of about 350,000 clones detected, around 90% appear once; the ten largest clones hold 6.4%. The material sequenced was peripheral blood, taken in a trial of Ad26.COV2.S vaccine versus placebo. These receptors were taken from a person aged 18 to 59 who received the Ad26.COV2.S COVID-19 vaccine or a placebo. Both conserved end residues are part of each CDR3. A D gene is named only where the DNA matches it firmly. A row's size may be missing; if present it is once, few, many or a size class.

j_call	v_call	d_call	clone_size	cdr3_aa	cdr3_nt
TRBJ1-4	TRBV4-3	.	.	CASSQFLGNEKLFF	TGCGCCAGCAGCCAATTTTTAGGGAATGAAAAACTGTTTTTT
TRBJ2-7	TRBV18	.	.	CASSLRQDHYEQYF	TGTGCCAGCTCACTTAGACAGGACCACTACGAGCAGTACTTC
TRBJ1-1	TRBV2	.	.	CASSEARQEAFF	TGTGCCAGCAGTGAAGCGCGACAGGAAGCTTTCTTT
TRBJ2-7	TRBV7-8	.	few	CASSFQGAHESSYEQYF	TGTGCCAGCAGCTTCCAAGGAGCCCATGAGAGCTCCTACGAGCAGTACTTC
TRBJ2-1	TRBV5-4	.	.	CASSLSLANLYNEQFF	TGTGCCAGCAGCTTGTCGCTAGCCAACCTCTACAATGAGCAGTTCTTC
TRBJ2-5	TRBV9	.	.	CASSVAGLALEETQYF	TGTGCCAGCAGCGTAGCTGGCCTAGCCCTAGAAGAGACCCAGTACTTC
TRBJ2-7	TRBV28	.	.	CASSTGTATVYEQYF	TGTGCCAGCAGTACCGGGACTGCGACAGTCTACGAGCAGTACTTC
TRBJ1-3	TRBV27	.	.	CASSRRINSGNTIYF	TGTGCCAGCAGTCGAAGGATCAACTCTGGAAACACCATATATTTT
TRBJ2-2	TRBV6-5	TRBD1	.	CASQGDSANTGELFF	TGTGCCAGCCAGGGGGACAGCGCGAACACCGGGGAGCTGTTTTTT
TRBJ1-2	TRBV27	.	.	CASKVEGWGYTF	TGTGCCAGCAAAGTCGAGGGTTGGGGCTACACCTTC
TRBJ2-1	TRBV28	TRBD1	.	CASRDTGTGDNEQFF	TGTGCCAGCAGGGATACCGGGACAGGGGACAATGAGCAGTTCTTC
TRBJ2-2	TRBV21-1	.	.	CASSKTPPRQGIANTGELFF	TGTGCCAGCAGCAAAACCCCCCCACGACAGGGGATTGCGAACACCGGGGAGCTGTTTTTT
TRBJ2-3	TRBV28	TRBD2	.	CASSSARGRLFADTQYF	TGTGCCAGCAGTTCGGCCCGCGGGAGATTATTCGCAGATACGCAGTATTTT
TRBJ1-4	TRBV11-1	TRBD1	.	CASSLSGQNNEKLFF	TGTGCCAGCAGCTTATCGGGACAGAATAATGAAAAACTGTTTTTT
TRBJ1-2	TRBV6-6	.	.	CASSPDYGYTF	TGTGCCAGCTCTCCAGACTATGGCTACACCTTC
TRBJ2-5	TRBV25-1	.	.	CASREETQYF	TGTGCCAGCAGAGAAGAGACCCAGTACTTC
TRBJ1-5	TRBV6-2/TRBV6-3	.	.	CASSTPTRNQPQHF	TGTGCCAGCAGTACACCGACCAGGAATCAGCCCCAGCATTTT
TRBJ1-4	TRBV19	TRBD1	once	CASILGTGGAPGEKLFF	TGTGCCAGTATACTCGGGACAGGGGGCGCTCCAGGTGAAAAACTGTTTTTT
TRBJ2-2	TRBV9	.	.	CASSVGARGGELFF	TGTGCCAGCAGCGTGGGGGCACGCGGAGGGGAGCTGTTTTTT